The T cell receptor beta chain described here comes from a study of graft-versus-host responses after intestinal transplantation. Study context: Recipients underwent multivisceral, liver-intestinal, or isolated intestinal transplants.

Responder cells labeled with CFSE (roughly 200,000) were co-plated with irradiated stimulator cells labeled with violet dye (roughly 200,000). Profiling relied on immunoSEQ multiplex PCR, and the TCRdb table lists in-frame clones only, not all of them. The table lists 5,000 to 6,500 clones, around 33% of them singletons. Sequencing used alloreactive CD8+ T cells from a mixed lymphocyte reaction culture, obtained before intestinal transplant. Subset specified: CFSE-low proliferating T cells sorted from approximately 6-day pre-transplant mixed lymphocyte reaction (GvH or HvG direction). The receptor comes from a human patient who received an intestinal transplant.

For the CDR3, the DNA is TGCGCCAGCAGCTTGAGGGGGACAGGGCGGGAGCAGTACTTC. Residues: CASSLRGTGREQYF. The chain joins TRBV5-1 to TRBJ2-7; 9 bases match TRBD1. CDR1 is SGHRS, CDR2 YFSETQ, per germline. The V and J ends lost 1 base and 7 bases, in that order; junction bases with no gene match: 6. This CDR3 spans 14 amino acids. Filled out from reference TRBV5-1 and TRBJ2-7, the complete variable domain reads KAGVTQTPRYLIKTRGQQVTLSCSPISGHRSVSWYQQTPGQGLQFLFEYFSETQRNKGNFPGRFSGRQFSNSRSEMNVSTLELGDSALYLCASSLRGTGREQYFGPGTRLTVT.